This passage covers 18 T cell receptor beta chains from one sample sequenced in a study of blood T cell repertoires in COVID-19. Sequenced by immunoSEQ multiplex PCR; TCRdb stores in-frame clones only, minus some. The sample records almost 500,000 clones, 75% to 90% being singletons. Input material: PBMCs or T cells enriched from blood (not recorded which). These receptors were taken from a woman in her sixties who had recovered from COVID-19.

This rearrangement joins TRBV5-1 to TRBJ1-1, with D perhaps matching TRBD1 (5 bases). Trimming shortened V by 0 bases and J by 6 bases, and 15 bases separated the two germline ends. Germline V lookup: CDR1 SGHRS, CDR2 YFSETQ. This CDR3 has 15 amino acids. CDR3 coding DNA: TGCGCCAGCAGCTTGGTAACAGGAGAAGGGGCTGAAGCTTTCTTT. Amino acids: CASSLVTGEGAEAFF.

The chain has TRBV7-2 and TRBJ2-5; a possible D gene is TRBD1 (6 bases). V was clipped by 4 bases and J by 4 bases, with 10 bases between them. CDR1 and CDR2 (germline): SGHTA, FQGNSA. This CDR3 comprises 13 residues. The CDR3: CASSSDRIETQYF. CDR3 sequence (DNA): TGTGCCAGCAGCTCGGACAGAATAGAGACCCAGTACTTC.

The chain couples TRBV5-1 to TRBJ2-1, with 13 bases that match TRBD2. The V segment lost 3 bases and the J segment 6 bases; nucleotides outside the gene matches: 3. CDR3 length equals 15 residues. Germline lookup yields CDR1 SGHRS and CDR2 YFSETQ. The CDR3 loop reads CASSYGTSGVNEQFF. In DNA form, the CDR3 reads TGCGCCAGCAGCTACGGGACTAGCGGGGTCAATGAGCAGTTCTTC.

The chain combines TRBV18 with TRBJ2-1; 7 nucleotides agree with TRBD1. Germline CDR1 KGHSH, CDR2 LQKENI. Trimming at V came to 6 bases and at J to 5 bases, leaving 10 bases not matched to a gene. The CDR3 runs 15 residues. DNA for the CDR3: TGTGCCAGCTCGCCGAACAGGGGCGCGGACAATGAGCAGTTCTTC. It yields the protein CASSPNRGADNEQFF.

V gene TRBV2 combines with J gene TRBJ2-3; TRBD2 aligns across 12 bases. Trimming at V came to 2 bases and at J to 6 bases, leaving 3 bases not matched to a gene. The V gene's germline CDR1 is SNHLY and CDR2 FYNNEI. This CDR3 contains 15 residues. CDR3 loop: CASSELAGGYDTQYF. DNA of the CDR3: TGTGCCAGCAGTGAACTAGCGGGGGGGTACGATACGCAGTATTTT.

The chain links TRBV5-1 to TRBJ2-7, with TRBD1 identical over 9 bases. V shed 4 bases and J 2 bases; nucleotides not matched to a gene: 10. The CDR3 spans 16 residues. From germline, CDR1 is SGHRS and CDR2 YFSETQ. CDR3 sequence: CASSPDGGQGPYEQYV. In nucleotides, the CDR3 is TGCGCCAGCAGCCCGGACGGTGGACAGGGGCCCTACGAGCAGTACGTC.

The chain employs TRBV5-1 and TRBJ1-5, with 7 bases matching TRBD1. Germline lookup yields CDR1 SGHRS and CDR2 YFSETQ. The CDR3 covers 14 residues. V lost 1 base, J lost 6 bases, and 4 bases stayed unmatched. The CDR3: CASSLTGDSQPQHF. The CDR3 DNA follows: TGCGCCAGCAGCTTGACAGGGGATAGTCAGCCCCAGCATTTT.

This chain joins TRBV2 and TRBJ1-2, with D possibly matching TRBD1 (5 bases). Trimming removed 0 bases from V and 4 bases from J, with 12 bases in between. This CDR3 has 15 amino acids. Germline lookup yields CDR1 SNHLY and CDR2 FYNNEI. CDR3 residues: CASSEAEGRRYGYTF. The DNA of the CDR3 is TGTGCCAGCAGTGAAGCGGAGGGGCGCCGCTATGGCTACACCTTC.

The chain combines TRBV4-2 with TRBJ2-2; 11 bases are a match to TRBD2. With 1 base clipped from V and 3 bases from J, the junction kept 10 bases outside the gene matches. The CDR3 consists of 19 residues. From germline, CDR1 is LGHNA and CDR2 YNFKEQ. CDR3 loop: CASSQAQSTSGGYTGELFF. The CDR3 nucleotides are TGTGCCAGCAGCCAAGCACAGTCTACTAGCGGGGGATACACCGGGGAGCTGTTTTTT.

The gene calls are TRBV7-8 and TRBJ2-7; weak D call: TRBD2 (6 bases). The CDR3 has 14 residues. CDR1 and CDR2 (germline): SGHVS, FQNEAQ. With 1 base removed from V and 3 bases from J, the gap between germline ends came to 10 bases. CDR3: CASSLEGGVYEQYV. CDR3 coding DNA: TGTGCCAGCAGCTTAGAAGGAGGGGTCTACGAGCAGTACGTC.

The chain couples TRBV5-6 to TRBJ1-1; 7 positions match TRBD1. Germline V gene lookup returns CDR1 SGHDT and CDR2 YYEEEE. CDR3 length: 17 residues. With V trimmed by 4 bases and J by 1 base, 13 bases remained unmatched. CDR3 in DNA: TGTGCCAGCAGCGCGTACTTTACCAGGGGGAAGAACACTGAAGCTTTCTTT. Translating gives CASSAYFTRGKNTEAFF.

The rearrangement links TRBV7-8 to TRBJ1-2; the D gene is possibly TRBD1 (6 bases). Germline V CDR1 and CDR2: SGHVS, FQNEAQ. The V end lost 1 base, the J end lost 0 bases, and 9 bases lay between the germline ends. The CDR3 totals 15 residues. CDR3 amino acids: CASSLGGQSNYGYTF. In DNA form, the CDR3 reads TGTGCCAGCAGCTTAGGGGGGCAGTCTAACTATGGCTACACCTTC.

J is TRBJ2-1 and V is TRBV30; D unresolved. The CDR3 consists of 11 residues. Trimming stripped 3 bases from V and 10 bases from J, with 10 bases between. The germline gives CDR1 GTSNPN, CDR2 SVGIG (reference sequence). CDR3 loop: CAWRGWSEQFF. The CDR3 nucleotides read TGTGCCTGGAGGGGTTGGAGCGAGCAGTTCTTC.

DNA for the CDR3: TGCGCCAGCAGCTATTTGGTCGATAGCACAGATACGCAGTATTTT. Protein: CASSYLVDSTDTQYF. This rearrangement joins TRBV10-1 to TRBJ2-3; D gene ambiguous. Trimming removed 6 bases from V and 0 bases from J, with 13 bases in between. Germline V lookup: CDR1 WNHNN, CDR2 SYGVQD (reference sequence). This CDR3 comprises 15 residues.

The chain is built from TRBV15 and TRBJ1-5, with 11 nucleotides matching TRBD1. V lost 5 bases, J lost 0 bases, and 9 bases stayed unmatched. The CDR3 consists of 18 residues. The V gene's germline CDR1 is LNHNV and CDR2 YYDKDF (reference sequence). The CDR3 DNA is TGTGCCACCAGCCCATGGGGACAGGGGGAGGATAGCAATCAGCCCCAGCATTTT. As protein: CATSPWGQGEDSNQPQHF.

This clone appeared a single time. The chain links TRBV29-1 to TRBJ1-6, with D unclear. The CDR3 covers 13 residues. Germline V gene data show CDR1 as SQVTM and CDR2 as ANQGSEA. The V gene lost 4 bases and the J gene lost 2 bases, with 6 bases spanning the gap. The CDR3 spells CSVAETYNSPLHF. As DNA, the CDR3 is TGCAGCGTTGCGGAGACCTATAATTCACCCCTCCACTTT.

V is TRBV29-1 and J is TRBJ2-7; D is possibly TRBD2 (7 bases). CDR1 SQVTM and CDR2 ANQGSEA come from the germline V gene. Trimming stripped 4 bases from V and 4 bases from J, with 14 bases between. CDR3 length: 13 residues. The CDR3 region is CSVASGEGYEQYV. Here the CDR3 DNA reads TGCAGCGTTGCCTCAGGGGAGGGATACGAGCAGTACGTC.

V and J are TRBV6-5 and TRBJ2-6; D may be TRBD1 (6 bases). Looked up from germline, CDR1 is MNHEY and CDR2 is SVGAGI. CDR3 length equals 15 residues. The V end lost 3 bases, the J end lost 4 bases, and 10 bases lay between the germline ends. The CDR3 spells CASSYQGPGANVLTF. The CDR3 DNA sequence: TGTGCCAGCAGTTATCAGGGGCCCGGGGCCAACGTCCTGACTTTC.